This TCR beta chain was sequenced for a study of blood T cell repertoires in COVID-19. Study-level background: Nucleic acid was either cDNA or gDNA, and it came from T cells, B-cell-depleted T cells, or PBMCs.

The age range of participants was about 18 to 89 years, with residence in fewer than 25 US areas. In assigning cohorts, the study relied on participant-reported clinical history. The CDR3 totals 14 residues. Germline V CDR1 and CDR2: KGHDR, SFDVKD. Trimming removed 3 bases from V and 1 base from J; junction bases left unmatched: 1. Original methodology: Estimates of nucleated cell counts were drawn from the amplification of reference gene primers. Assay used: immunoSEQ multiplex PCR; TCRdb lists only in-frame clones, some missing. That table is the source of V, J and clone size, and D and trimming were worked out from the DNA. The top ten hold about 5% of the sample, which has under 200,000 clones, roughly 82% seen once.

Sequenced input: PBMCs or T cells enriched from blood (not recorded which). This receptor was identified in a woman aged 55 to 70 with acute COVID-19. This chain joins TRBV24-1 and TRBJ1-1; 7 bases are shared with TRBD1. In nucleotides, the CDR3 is TGTGCCACCAGTGATCCAGGGGGGAACACTGAAGCTTTCTTT. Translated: CATSDPGGNTEAFF.